The rows below give T cell receptor beta chains drawn from one sample of a study of blood T cell repertoires in COVID-19. Only in-frame clones appear in the TCRdb table, and some are missing; sequencing was by immunoSEQ multiplex PCR. The table has about 270,000 clones, around 90% seen once; the top ten hold over 3.5%. Sequencing was carried out using PBMCs or T cells enriched from blood (not recorded which). The source of these receptors is a woman aged 25-40 years with acute COVID-19. CDR3s leave out the opening cysteine and the closing phenylalanine or tryptophan. Fields, in order: clone size, V gene, J gene, CDR3 protein. A row's size may be missing; if present it is once, few, many or a size class.

>.|TRBV7-6|TRBJ2-7
ASSLDQGSSYEQY
>.|TRBV18|TRBJ2-7
ASSEATGHEQY
>.|TRBV2|TRBJ1-1
ASISGGKLEAF
>.|TRBV21-1|TRBJ2-2
ASSGSEGGRHGELF
>.|TRBV4-3|TRBJ1-2
ASSQDRDRDFGGYT
>.|TRBV5-1|TRBJ1-3
ASSSGQAYGNTIY
>few|TRBV7-2|TRBJ2-7
ASSSLGETYEQY
>.|TRBV7-8|TRBJ1-1
ASSLAAGGSTEAF
>.|TRBV30|TRBJ2-7
AWSAGLASSYEQY
>.|TRBV2|TRBJ1-4
ASNRQGGTNEKLF
>.|TRBV9|TRBJ1-3
ASSPTGGRNTIY
>.|TRBV14|TRBJ1-1
ASSLSGGGSEAF
>.|TRBV11-3|TRBJ2-1
ASSPAQGYNEQF
>.|TRBV9|TRBJ2-7
ASSVGGTESPYEQY
>.|TRBV5-1|TRBJ1-3
ASRSPGWAGNTIY
>.|TRBV18|TRBJ2-2
ASSLDGTGATGELF
>.|TRBV5-1|TRBJ1-3
ASSSQGTGNTIY
>.|TRBV18|TRBJ1-2
ASSPGGASDGYT
>.|TRBV29-1|TRBJ2-3
SVGGTDTQY
>.|TRBV9|TRBJ2-1
ASSVGGTTYNEQF
>few|TRBV28|TRBJ2-3
ASSLWGGGTDTQY
>.|TRBV7-9|TRBJ2-6
ASSPLAGTSGANVLT